These 26 T cell receptor beta chains were sequenced from one sample in a study of shared T cell receptors in the human thymus (dated by TCRdb to about 2021). Library prep was done by the immunoSEQ multiplex PCR assay. TCRdb limited this immuneACCESS table to in-frame rearrangements with V and J called. A share of clones is missing; checked studies link under half to unresolved V genes, and the rest is unexplained. This sample gives 500,000 to 850,000 clones in total; more than 70% of them show up just once. The ten largest clones represent over 0.008% of the sample. This sample was also put to use in a study of human thymus T cells.

The sample was thymocytes. Receptor source: a boy less than two years old with a congenital heart defect. Donor details come from another sample of the same person, matched by shared clones.

J is TRBJ2-7 and V is TRBV14; TRBD2 aligns across 13 bases. V dropped 3 bases and J dropped 4; count of bases not matched to a gene: 6. Germline V gives CDR1 SGHDN, CDR2 FVKESK. This CDR3 has 16 amino acids. Written as DNA, the CDR3 is TGTGCCAGCAGCCATGGACTAGCGGGAGTCGAGTACGAGCAGTACTTC. Encoded protein: CASSHGLAGVEYEQYF. The variable domain in full, completed from reference TRBV14 and TRBJ2-7, reads EAGVTQFPSHSVIEKGQTVTLRCDPISGHDNLYWYRRVMGKEIKFLLHFVKESKQDESGMPNNRFLAERTGGTYSTLKVQPAELEDSGVYFCASSHGLAGVEYEQYFGPGTRLTVT.

V is TRBV2 and J is TRBJ1-2, with unresolved D. The CDR3 runs 12 residues. The V and J ends lost 7 bases and 4 bases respectively, with 10 bases between them. Germline CDR1 reads SNHLY; CDR2 reads FYNNEI. The CDR3 region is CASTQVPYGYTF. The CDR3 DNA reads as TGTGCCAGCACGCAGGTTCCCTATGGCTACACCTTC.

The genes are TRBV19 and TRBJ1-3; perhaps TRBD1 as D (6 bases). The CDR3 is 17 amino acids. Per germline, CDR1 LNHDA and CDR2 SQIVND (reference sequence). V dropped 3 bases and J dropped 0 bases, with 15 bases sitting between them. CDR3 coding DNA: TGTGCCAGTAGTATGGCCCCAGACAGGAACTCTGGAAACACCATATATTTT. It yields the protein CASSMAPDRNSGNTIYF.

This rearrangement joins TRBV6-6 to TRBJ2-2; TRBD1 matches at 7 bases. V lost 2 bases and J lost 5; bases outside the gene matches: 8. The CDR3 length is 16 residues. Germline loops: CDR1 MNHNY, CDR2 SVGAGI (reference sequence). CDR3 DNA: TGTGCCAGCAGTTACGACAGGGAAAGCTTAACCGGGGAGCTGTTTTTT. It yields the protein CASSYDRESLTGELFF.

The chain couples TRBV4-2 to TRBJ1-5, with unresolved D. Germline CDR1 LGHNA, CDR2 YNFKEQ. V gave up 4 bases and J gave up 2 bases, with 9 bases separating them. The CDR3 spans 14 residues. The CDR3 loop is CASSPELGNQPQHF. CDR3 bases: TGTGCCAGCAGCCCCGAGTTGGGCAATCAGCCCCAGCATTTT.

V usage is TRBV5-8 and J usage is TRBJ1-1, with D perhaps matching TRBD1 (6 bases). The V end was cut by 0 bases, the J end by 0 bases, with 12 bases between. The V gene's germline CDR1 is SGHTS and CDR2 YDEGEE. This CDR3 spans 16 amino acids. The CDR3 DNA sequence: TGTGCCAGCAGCTTGGTCCTCACAGGGCTGAACACTGAAGCTTTCTTT. Amino acids: CASSLVLTGLNTEAFF.

The chain combines TRBV7-9 with TRBJ2-2, with TRBD1 as a possible D gene (6 bases). V was trimmed by 4 bases and J by 4 bases, leaving 16 bases between them. CDR1 SEHNR and CDR2 FQNEAQ come from the germline V gene (reference sequence). The CDR3 covers 16 residues. As DNA, the CDR3 is TGTGCCAGCAGCTGGAACAGGGCCGCCGGCACCGGGGAGCTGTTTTTT. Translation: CASSWNRAAGTGELFF.

The rearrangement links TRBV28 to TRBJ2-7; 9 bases agree with TRBD2. Looked up from germline, CDR1 is MDHEN and CDR2 is SYDVKM. CDR3 length: 20 residues. The junction had 20 bases not matched to a gene; V was cut back by 2 bases and J by 3 bases. The CDR3 nucleotides are TGTGCCAGCAGTTTAGTGGGGACACACATAGCGGGAGCGGAAAACTACGAGCAGTACTTC. Amino acids: CASSLVGTHIAGAENYEQYF.

This chain connects TRBV27 to TRBJ2-2; 8 bases map to TRBD1. This CDR3 is built from 15 residues. Looked up from germline, CDR1 is MNHEY and CDR2 is SMNVEV (reference sequence). With 3 bases clipped from V and 5 bases from J, the junction kept 5 bases outside the gene matches. The CDR3 bases are TGTGCCAGCAGTTTGTGGCAGGGGGCGACCGGGGAGCTGTTTTTT. It is translated as CASSLWQGATGELFF.

The genes are TRBV7-2 and TRBJ2-7; 7 positions agree with TRBD1. Germline assignment: CDR1 SGHTA and CDR2 FQGNSA. The junction had 9 bases not matched to a gene; V was cut back by 4 bases and J by 0 bases. This CDR3 is built from 16 residues. This chain's CDR3 is CASSYIPGQYSYEQYF. CDR3 DNA: TGTGCCAGCAGCTACATCCCGGGACAGTACTCCTACGAGCAGTACTTC.

The chain has TRBV5-6 and TRBJ2-7; TRBD2 matches at 11 bases. Germline V lookup: CDR1 SGHDT, CDR2 YYEEEE. This CDR3 has 15 amino acids. The ends lost 2 bases at V and 3 bases at J; junction bases unmatched: 4. CDR3 bases: TGTGCCAGCAGCTTTATTAGCGGGAGGGTCTACGAGCAGTACTTC. Translated, it gives CASSFISGRVYEQYF.

The V gene is TRBV28, the J gene TRBJ2-7; maybe TRBD1 (5 bases). CDR3 length: 15 residues. The ends were cut back, 3 bases at V and 1 base at J, with 13 bases in the middle. Germline CDR1 reads MDHEN; CDR2 reads SYDVKM. The DNA of the CDR3 is TGTGCCAGCAGTTTCCCCCCGCCAGGGTCCTACGAGCAGTACTTC. Its translation is CASSFPPPGSYEQYF.

The V gene is TRBV15, the J gene TRBJ1-4, with TRBD1 as a possible D gene (6 bases). Germline V lookup: CDR1 LNHNV, CDR2 YYDKDF (reference sequence). CDR3 size: 16 residues. The V and J ends lost 4 bases and 6 bases respectively, with 18 bases between them. CDR3: CATSKTSGGGHEKLFF. CDR3 nucleotide sequence: TGTGCCACCAGCAAAACAAGCGGGGGGGGCCATGAAAAACTGTTTTTT.

The chain couples TRBV10-1 to TRBJ1-5; the D gene is possibly TRBD1 (6 bases). The CDR3 length is 15 residues. Germline V gene sequence: CDR1 WNHNN, CDR2 SYGVQD (reference sequence). V dropped 7 bases and J dropped 0 bases, with 13 bases sitting between them. In nucleotides, the CDR3 is TGCGCCAGCAACCCGGGACACCTTAGCAATCAGCCCCAGCATTTT. It yields the protein CASNPGHLSNQPQHF.

The rearrangement joins TRBV10-3 to TRBJ2-3; 16 positions match TRBD2. This CDR3 region has 15 residues. Germline loops: CDR1 ENHRY, CDR2 SYGVKD. V lost 10 bases, J lost 11 bases, and 12 bases stayed unmatched. Written as DNA, the CDR3 is TGTGCCACCCGAACCGGGACTAGCGGGGGGGCACGGCAGTATTTT. It specifies CATRTGTSGGARQYF.

V and J are TRBV11-2 and TRBJ2-7; TRBD2 matches at 8 bases. Unmatched junction bases numbered 5, after V lost 0 bases and J lost 1 base. Germline loops: CDR1 SGHAT, CDR2 FQNNGV. The CDR3 spans 16 residues. This CDR3 is CASSLDSGGLSYEQYF. CDR3 bases: TGTGCCAGCAGCTTAGATTCGGGGGGGTTATCCTACGAGCAGTACTTC.

This clone came up a few times. The CDR3 region is CASSPWGGKIRYTEAFF. CDR3 nucleotides: TGCGCCAGCAGCCCCTGGGGGGGCAAGATAAGATACACTGAAGCTTTCTTT. This chain uses TRBV5-1 with TRBJ1-1, with D possibly being TRBD1 (6 bases). CDR1 SGHRS and CDR2 YFSETQ come from the germline V gene. The CDR3 totals 17 residues. Trimming pared 4 bases from V and 3 bases from J, leaving 22 bases between.

The V and J genes are TRBV6-5 and TRBJ2-1, with 11 nucleotides matching TRBD2. Trimming took 5 bases from V and 8 from J; bases not matched to a gene: 8. CDR3 size: 15 residues. The germline V gene encodes CDR1 MNHEY and CDR2 SVGAGI. The CDR3 spells CASSKTSGNRDEQFF. The CDR3 nucleotides are TGTGCCAGCAGTAAGACTAGCGGGAATAGGGATGAGCAGTTCTTC.

This clone has only one observation. The rearrangement joins TRBV6-5 to TRBJ2-3; possible D gene TRBD1, 6 bases. CDR1 is MNHEY, CDR2 SVGAGI, per germline. The CDR3 is 14 residues long. Trimming cost V 7 bases and J 1 base, with 12 bases left between them. CDR3: CASIDRPGTDTQYF. The CDR3 DNA reads as TGTGCCAGCATCGACAGGCCGGGCACAGATACGCAGTATTTT.

The chain employs TRBV2 and TRBJ2-7; 12 bases align to TRBD2. With V trimmed by 4 bases and J by 5 bases, 6 bases remained unmatched. Germline lookup yields CDR1 SNHLY and CDR2 FYNNEI. The CDR3 sequence is 15 residues long. CDR3 coding DNA: TGTGCCAGCAGTGGTGCTAGCGGGGGGGCCAACGAGCAGTACTTC. Encoded protein: CASSGASGGANEQYF.

V usage is TRBV4-2 and J usage is TRBJ2-2; no reliable D call. There are 15 residues in the CDR3. In germline, CDR1 is LGHNA, CDR2 YNFKEQ. Deletions cut 0 bases from V and 4 bases from J, with 9 bases between. This chain's CDR3 is CASSQEVYSTGELFF. DNA for the CDR3: TGTGCCAGCAGCCAAGAGGTGTACAGCACCGGGGAGCTGTTTTTT.

Comments on this clone: At the DNA level, this CDR3 is encoded by other sequences in the same sample as well. V and J are TRBV29-1 and TRBJ2-1; D is possibly TRBD2 (7 bases). Germline CDR1 SQVTM, CDR2 ANQGSEA. There are 12 residues in the CDR3. V dropped 2 bases and J dropped 8 bases, with 10 bases sitting between them. The CDR3 region has the DNA TGCAGCGTTGAAATGGGGGGGCATGAGCAGTTCTTC. Protein product: CSVEMGGHEQFF.

The J gene is TRBJ1-5, the V gene TRBV28; no reliable D call. The germline gives CDR1 MDHEN, CDR2 SYDVKM. V lost 5 bases and J lost 4, with 12 bases in between. This CDR3 contains 14 residues. CDR3 DNA: TGTGCCAGCAGTGGAAAAGCCAGGAATCAGCCCCAGCATTTT. Amino acids: CASSGKARNQPQHF.

This rearrangement joins TRBV4-1 to TRBJ2-1, with 10 bases fitting TRBD1. Germline CDR1 MGHRA, CDR2 YSYEKL. J was trimmed by 0 bases and V by 4 bases; bases with no gene match: 15. The CDR3 runs to 20 residues. In DNA, the CDR3 is TGCGCCAGCAGCCCGACCCCGGGACAGGGGCTTCCCGGCTCCTACAATGAGCAGTTCTTC. Protein sequence: CASSPTPGQGLPGSYNEQFF.

This chain links TRBV4-1 with TRBJ2-3; 15 nucleotides align to TRBD2. Trimming at V came to 4 bases and at J to 4 bases, leaving 9 bases not matched to a gene. The CDR3 length is 18 residues. Looked up from germline, CDR1 is MGHRA and CDR2 is YSYEKL. For the CDR3, the DNA is TGCGCCAGCAGCCCTGGACTAGCGGGGGGGCCGGTCGCAGATACGCAGTATTTT. Translation gives CASSPGLAGGPVADTQYF.

The V and J genes are TRBV15 and TRBJ2-3; 13 positions match TRBD2. Germline CDR1 and CDR2: LNHNV and YYDKDF (reference sequence). J lost 6 bases, V lost 1 base, and 13 bases had no gene match. The CDR3 has 19 residues. The CDR3 DNA reads as TGTGCCACCAGCAGAGGGACTAGCGGGAGTTTGAAGGGGACGGATACGCAGTATTTT. This gives the protein CATSRGTSGSLKGTDTQYF. Using reference TRBV15 and TRBJ2-3 for the parts outside the CDR3, the full variable domain is DAMVIQNPRYQVTQFGKPVTLSCSQTLNHNVMYWYQQKSSQAPKLLFHYYDKDFNNEADTPDNFQSRRPNTSFCFLDIRSPGLGDTAMYLCATSRGTSGSLKGTDTQYFGPGTRLTVL.